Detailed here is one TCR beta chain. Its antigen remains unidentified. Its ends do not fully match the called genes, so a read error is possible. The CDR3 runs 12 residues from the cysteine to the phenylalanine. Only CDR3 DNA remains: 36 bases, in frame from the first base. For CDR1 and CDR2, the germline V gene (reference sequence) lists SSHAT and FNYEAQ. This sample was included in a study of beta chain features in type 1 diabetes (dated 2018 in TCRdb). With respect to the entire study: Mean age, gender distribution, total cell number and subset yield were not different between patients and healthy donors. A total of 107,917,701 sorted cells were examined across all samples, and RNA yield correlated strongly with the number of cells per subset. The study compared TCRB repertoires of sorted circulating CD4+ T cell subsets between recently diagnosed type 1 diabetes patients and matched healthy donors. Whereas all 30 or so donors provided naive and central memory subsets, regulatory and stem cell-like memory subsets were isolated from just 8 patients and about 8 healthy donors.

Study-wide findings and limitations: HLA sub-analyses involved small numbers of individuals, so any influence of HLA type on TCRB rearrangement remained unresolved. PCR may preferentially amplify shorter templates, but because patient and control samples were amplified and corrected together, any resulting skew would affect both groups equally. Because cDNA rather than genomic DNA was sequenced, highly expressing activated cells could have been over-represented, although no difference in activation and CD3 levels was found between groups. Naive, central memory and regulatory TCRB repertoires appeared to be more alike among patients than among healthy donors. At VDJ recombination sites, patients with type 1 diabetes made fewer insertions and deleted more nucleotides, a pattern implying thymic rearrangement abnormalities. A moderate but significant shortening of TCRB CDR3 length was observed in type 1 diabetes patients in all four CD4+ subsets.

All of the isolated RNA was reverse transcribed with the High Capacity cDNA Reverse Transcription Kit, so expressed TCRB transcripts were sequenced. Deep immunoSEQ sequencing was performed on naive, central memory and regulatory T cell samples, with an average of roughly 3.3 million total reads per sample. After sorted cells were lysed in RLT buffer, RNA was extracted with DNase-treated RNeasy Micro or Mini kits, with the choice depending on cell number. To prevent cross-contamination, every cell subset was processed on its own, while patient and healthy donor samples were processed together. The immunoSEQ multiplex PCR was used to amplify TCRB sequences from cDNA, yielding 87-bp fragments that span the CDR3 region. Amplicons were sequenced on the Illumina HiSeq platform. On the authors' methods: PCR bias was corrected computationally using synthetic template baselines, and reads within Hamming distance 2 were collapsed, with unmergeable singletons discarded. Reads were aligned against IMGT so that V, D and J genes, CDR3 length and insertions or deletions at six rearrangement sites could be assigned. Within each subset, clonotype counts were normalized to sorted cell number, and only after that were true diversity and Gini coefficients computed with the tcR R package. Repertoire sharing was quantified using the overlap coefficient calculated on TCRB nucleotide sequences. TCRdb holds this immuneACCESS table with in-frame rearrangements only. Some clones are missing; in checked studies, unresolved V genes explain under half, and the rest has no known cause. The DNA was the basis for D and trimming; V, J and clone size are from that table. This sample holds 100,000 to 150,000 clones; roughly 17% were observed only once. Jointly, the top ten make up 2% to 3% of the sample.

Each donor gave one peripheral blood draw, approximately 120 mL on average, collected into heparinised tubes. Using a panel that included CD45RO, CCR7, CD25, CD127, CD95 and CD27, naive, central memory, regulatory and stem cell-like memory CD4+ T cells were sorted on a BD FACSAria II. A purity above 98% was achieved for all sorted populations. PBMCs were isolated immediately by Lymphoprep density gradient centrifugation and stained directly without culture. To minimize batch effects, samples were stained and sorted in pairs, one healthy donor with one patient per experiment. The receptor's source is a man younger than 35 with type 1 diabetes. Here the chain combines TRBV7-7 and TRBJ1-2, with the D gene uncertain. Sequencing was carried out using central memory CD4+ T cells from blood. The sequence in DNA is TGTGCTAGCAGCTTACCACCCTATGGCTACACCTTC. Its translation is CASSLPPYGYTF. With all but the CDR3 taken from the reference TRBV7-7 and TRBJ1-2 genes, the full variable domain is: GAGVSQSPRYKVTKRGQDVTLRCDPISSHATLYWYQQALGQGPEFLTYFNYEAQPDKSGLPSDRFSAERPEGSISTLTIQRTEQRDSAMYRCASSLPPYGYTFGSGTRLTVV.